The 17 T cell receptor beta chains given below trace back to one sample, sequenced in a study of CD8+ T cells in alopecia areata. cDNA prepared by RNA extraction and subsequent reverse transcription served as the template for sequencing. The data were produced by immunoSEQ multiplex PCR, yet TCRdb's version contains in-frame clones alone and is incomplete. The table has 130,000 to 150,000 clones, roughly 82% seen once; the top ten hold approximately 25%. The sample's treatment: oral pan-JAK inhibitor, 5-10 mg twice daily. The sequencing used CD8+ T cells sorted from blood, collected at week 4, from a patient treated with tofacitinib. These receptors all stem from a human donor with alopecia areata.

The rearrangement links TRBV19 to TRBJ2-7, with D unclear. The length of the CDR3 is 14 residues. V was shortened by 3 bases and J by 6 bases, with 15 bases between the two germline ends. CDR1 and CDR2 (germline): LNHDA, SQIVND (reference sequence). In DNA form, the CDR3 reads TGTGCCAGTAGTATCGGGCGGCGCATCCCCGAGCAGTACTTC. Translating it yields CASSIGRRIPEQYF.

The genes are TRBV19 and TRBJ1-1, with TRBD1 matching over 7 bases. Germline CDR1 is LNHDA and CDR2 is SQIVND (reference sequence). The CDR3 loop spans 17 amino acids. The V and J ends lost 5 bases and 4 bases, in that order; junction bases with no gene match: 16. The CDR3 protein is CASSGRRQTGRGTEAFF. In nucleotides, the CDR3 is TGTGCCAGTAGTGGAAGGAGGCAGACAGGGAGAGGCACTGAAGCTTTCTTT.

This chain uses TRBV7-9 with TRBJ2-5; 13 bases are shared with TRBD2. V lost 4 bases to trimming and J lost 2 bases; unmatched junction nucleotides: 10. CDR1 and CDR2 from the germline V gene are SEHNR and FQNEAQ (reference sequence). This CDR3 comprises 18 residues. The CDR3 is CASSSIPGTSGAQETQYF. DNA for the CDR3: TGTGCCAGCAGCTCCATCCCCGGGACTAGCGGGGCACAAGAGACCCAGTACTTC.

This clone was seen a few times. CDR3 nucleotide sequence: TGTGCCAGCAGTGATCGACCGGGACACAGCCCCTACGAGCAGTACTTC. The encoded protein is CASSDRPGHSPYEQYF. This sequence joins TRBV6-1 and TRBJ2-7; D perhaps matches TRBD1 (6 bases). Germline-derived CDR1 and CDR2 are MNHNS and SASEGT. V lost 3 bases and J 2 bases, leaving 17 bases between the germline ends. The CDR3 contains 16 residues.

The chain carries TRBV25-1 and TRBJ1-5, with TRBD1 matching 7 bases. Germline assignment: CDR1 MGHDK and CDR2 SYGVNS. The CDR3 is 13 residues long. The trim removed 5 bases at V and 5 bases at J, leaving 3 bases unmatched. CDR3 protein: CASSQTGDQPQHF. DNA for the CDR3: TGTGCCAGCAGTCAAACAGGGGATCAGCCCCAGCATTTT.

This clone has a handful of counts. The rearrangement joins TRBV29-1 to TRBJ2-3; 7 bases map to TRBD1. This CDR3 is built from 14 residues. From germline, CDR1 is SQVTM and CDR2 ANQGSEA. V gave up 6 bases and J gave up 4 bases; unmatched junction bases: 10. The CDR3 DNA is TGCAGCGTGGAAAGGGACAGTCGCCCAGATACGCAGTATTTT. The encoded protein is CSVERDSRPDTQYF.

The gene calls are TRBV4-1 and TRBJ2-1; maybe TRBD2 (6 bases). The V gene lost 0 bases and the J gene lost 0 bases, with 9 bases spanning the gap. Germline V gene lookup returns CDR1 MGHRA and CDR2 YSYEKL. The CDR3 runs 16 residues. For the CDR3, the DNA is TGCGCCAGCAGCCAAGACAGAGCGGGCTCCTACAATGAGCAGTTCTTC. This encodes CASSQDRAGSYNEQFF.

In DNA form, the CDR3 reads TGTGCCAGCAGCTTGGCCGCGCAAACCTACGAGCAGTACTTC. Encoded protein: CASSLAAQTYEQYF. The V gene is TRBV5-6, the J gene TRBJ2-7; D call uncertain. The V and J ends lost 0 bases and 2 bases respectively, with 9 bases between them. CDR1 is SGHDT and CDR2 is YYEEEE in the germline V gene. CDR3 size: 14 residues.

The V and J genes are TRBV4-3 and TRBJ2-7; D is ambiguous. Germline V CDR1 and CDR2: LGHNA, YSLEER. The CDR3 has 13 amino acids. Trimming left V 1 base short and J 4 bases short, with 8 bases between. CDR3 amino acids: CASSQVVGYEQYF. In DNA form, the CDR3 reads TGCGCCAGCAGCCAAGTTGTAGGGTACGAGCAGTACTTC.

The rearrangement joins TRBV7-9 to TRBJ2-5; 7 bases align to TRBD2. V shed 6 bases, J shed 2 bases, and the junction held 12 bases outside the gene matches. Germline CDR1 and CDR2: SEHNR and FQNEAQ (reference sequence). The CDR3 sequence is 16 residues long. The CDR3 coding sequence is TGTGCCAGCAGGACCCTTGGCGGGGGATCTCAAGAGACCCAGTACTTC. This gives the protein CASRTLGGGSQETQYF.

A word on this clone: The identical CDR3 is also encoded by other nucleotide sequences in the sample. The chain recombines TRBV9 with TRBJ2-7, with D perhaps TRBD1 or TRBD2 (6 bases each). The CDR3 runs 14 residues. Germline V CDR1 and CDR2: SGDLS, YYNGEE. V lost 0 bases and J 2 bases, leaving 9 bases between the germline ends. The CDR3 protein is CASSVGGGTYEQYF. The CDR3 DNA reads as TGTGCCAGCAGCGTAGGAGGGGGGACCTACGAGCAGTACTTC.

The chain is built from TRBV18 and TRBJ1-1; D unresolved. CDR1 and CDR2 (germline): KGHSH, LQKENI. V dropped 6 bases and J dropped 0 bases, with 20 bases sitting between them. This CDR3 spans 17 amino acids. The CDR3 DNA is TGTGCCAGCTCGCCAACCCAGACCGTTAACATGAACACTGAAGCTTTCTTT. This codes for CASSPTQTVNMNTEAFF.

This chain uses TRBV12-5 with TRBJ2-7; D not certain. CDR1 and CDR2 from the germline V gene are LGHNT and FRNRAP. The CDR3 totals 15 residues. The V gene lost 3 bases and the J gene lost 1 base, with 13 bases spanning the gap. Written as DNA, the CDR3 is TGTGCTAGTGGTTTCCTTAAGGTGGGATCCTACGAGCAGTACTTC. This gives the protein CASGFLKVGSYEQYF.

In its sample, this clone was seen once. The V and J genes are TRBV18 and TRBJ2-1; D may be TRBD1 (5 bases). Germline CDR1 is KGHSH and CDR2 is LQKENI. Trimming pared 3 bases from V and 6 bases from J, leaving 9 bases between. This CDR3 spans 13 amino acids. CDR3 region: CASSPGAPNEQFF. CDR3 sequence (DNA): TGTGCCAGCTCACCTGGGGCTCCCAATGAGCAGTTCTTC. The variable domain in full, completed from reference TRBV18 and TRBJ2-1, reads NAGVMQNPRHLVRRRGQEARLRCSPMKGHSHVYWYRQLPEEGLKFMVYLQKENIIDESGMPKERFSAEFPKEGPSILRIQQVVRGDSAAYFCASSPGAPNEQFFGPGTRLTVL.

CDR3 nucleotide sequence: TGTGCCAGCAGTGGGACTCCGGGGACCCAGTACTTC. It encodes CASSGTPGTQYF. The chain joins TRBV6-5 to TRBJ2-5; TRBD2 might be the D (6 bases). V lost 5 bases, J lost 7 bases, and 11 bases lay in between. CDR1 and CDR2 (germline): MNHEY, SVGAGI. The CDR3 sequence is 12 residues long.

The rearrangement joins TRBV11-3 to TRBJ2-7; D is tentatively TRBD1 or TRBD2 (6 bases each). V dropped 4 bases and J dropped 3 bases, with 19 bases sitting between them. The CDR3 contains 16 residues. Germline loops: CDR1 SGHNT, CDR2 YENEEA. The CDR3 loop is CASSSREGEDIYEQYF. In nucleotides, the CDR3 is TGTGCCAGCAGCTCAAGAGAGGGGGAGGATATCTACGAGCAGTACTTC.

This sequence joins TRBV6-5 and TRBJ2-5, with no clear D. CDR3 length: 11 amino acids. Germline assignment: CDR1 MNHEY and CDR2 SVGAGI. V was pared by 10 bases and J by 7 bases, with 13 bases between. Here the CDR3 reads CATLASGTQYF. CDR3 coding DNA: TGTGCCACCCTTGCTTCAGGGACCCAGTACTTC.